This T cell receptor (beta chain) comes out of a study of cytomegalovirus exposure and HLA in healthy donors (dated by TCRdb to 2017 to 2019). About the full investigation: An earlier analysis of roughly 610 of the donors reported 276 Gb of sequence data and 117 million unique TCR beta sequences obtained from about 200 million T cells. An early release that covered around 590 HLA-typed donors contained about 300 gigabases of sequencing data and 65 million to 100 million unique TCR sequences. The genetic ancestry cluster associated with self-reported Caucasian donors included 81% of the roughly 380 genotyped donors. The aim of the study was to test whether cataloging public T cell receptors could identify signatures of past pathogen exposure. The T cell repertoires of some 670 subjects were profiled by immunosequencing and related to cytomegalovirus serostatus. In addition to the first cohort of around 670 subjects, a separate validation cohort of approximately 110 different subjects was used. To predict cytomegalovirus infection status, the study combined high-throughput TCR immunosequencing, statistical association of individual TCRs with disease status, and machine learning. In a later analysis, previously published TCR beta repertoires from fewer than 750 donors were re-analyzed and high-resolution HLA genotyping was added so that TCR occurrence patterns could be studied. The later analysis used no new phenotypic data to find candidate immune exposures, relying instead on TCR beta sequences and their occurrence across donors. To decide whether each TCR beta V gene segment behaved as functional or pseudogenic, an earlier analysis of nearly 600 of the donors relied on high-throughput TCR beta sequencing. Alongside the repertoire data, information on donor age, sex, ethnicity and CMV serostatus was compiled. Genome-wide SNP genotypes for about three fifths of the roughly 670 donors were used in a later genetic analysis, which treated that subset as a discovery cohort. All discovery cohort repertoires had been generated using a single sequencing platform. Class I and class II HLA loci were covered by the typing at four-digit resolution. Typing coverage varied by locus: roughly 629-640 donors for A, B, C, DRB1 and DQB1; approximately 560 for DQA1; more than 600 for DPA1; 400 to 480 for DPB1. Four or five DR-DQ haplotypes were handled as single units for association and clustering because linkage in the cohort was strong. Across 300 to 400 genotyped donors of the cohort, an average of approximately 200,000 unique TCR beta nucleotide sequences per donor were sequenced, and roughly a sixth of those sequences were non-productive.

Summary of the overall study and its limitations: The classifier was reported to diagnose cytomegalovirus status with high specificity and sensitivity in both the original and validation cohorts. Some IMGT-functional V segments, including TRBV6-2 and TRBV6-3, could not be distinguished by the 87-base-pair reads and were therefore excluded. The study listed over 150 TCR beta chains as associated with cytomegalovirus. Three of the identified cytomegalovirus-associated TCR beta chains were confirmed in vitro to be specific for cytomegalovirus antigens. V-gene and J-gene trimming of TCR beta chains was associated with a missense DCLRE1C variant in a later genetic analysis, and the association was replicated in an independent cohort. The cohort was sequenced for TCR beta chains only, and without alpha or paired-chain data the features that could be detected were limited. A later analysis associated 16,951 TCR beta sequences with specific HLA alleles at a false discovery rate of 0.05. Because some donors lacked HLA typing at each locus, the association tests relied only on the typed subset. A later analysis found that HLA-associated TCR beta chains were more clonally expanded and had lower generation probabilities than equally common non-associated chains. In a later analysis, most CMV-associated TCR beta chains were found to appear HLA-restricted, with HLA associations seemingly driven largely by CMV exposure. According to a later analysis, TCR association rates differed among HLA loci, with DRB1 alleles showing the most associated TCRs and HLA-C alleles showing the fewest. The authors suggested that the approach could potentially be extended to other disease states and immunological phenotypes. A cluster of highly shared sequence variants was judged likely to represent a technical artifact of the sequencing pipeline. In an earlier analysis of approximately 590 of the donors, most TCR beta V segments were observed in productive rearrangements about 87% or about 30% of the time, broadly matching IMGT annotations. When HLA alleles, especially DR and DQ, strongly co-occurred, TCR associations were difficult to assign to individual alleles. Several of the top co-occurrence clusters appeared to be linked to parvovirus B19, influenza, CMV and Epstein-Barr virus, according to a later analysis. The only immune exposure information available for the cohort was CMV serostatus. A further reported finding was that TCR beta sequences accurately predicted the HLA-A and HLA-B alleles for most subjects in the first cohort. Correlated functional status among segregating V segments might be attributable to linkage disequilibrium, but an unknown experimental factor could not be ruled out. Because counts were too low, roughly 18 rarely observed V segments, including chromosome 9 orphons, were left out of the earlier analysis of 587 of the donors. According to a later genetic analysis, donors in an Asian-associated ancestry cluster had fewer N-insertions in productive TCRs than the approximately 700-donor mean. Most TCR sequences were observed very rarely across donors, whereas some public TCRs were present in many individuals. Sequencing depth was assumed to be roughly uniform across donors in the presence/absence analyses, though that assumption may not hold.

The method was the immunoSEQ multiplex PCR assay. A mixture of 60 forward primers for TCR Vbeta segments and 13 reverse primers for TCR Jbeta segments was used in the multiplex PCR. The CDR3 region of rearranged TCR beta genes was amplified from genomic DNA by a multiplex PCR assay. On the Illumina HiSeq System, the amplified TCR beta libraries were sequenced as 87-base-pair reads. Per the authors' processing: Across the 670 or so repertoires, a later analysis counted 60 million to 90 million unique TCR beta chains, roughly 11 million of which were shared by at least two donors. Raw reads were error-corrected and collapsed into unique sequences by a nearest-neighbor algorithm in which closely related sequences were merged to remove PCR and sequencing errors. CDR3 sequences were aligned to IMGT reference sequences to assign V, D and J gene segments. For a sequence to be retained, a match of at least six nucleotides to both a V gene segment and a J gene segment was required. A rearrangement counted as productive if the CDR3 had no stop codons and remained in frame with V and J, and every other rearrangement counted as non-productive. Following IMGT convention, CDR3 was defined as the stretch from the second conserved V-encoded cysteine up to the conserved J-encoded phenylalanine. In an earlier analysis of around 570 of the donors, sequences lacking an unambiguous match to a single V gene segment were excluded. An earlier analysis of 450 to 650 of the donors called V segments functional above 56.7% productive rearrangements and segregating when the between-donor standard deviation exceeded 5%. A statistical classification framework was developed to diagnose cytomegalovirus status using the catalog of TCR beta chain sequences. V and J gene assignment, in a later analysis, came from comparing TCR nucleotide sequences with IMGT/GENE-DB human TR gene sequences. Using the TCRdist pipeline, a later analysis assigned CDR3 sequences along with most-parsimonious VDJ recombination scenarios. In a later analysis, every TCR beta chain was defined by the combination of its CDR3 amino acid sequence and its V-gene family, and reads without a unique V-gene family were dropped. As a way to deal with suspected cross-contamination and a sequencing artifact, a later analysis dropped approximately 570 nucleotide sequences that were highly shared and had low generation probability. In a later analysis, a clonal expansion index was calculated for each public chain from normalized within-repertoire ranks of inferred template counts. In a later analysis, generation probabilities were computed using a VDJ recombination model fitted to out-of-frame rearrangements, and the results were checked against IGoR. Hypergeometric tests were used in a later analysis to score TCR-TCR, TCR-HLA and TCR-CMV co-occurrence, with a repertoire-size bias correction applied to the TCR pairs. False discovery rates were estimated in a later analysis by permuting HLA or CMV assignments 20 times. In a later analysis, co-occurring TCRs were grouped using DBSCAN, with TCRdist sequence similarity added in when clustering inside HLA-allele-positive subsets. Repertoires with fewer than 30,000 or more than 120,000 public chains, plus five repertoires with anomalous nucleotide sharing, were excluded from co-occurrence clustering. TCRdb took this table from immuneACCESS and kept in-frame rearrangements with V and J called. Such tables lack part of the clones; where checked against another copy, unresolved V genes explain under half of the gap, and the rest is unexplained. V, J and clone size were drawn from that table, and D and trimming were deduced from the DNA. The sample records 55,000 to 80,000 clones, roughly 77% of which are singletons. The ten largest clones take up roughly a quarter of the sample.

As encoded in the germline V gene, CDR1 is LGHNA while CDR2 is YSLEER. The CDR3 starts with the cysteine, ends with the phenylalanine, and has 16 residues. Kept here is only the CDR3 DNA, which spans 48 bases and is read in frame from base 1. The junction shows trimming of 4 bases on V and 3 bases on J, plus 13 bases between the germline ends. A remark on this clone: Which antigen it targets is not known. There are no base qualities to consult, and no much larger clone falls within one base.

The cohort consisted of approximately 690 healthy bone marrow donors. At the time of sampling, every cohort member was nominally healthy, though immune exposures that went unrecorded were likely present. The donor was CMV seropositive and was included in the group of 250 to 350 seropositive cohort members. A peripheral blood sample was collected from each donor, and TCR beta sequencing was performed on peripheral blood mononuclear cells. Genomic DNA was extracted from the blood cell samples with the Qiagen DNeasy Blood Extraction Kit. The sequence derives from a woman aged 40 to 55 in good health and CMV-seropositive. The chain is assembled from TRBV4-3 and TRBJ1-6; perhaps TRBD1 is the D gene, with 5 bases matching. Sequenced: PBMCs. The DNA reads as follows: TGCGCCAGCAGCCTTACCCAGGGAATCTATAATTCACCCCTCCACTTT. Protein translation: CASSLTQGIYNSPLHF.